The rows below give T cell receptor beta chains drawn from one sample of a study of T-cell memory formation after mild COVID-19. TCRdb reprocessed the 5' RACE reads via MiXCR and lists one record per CDR3 protein. The data contain 450,000 or so distinct CDR3 sequences, about 23% of them singletons. The specimen sequenced was PBMCs or a T cell subset sorted from them (not recorded which). These receptors were collected from an adult woman who had mild COVID-19 (a few samples of this study predate the infection). Cell type and time point are not known. The conserved cysteine and the conserved F or W are not part of the CDR3 here. Clone size, where shown, is once, few, many, or a class for clones that have expanded.

TRBJ2-5	NA	TRBV12-3/TRBV12-4	ASSARLAGGSETQY
TRBJ2-3	NA	TRBV7-3	ASSLAGTSGNTQY
TRBJ1-5	NA	TRBV7-6	ASSLARQGSRNQPQH
TRBJ2-7	NA	TRBV9	ASSVAGTGIYEQY
TRBJ2-1	once	TRBV24-1	ATSDPRRPYNEQF
TRBJ2-1	NA	TRBV2	ASSQKAGGEYNEQF
TRBJ2-3	few	TRBV6-4	ASRRDREGTDTQY
TRBJ2-1	NA	TRBV19	ASSWGGSYNEQF
TRBJ2-3	NA	TRBV30	AWSGQGGDTDTQY
TRBJ2-4	many	TRBV5-1	ASSLDPQGSSNIQY
TRBJ2-1	NA	TRBV7-9	ASVDSNEQF
TRBJ2-5	NA	TRBV5-1	ASSETRETQY
TRBJ1-6	once	TRBV5-1	ASSRTGGGYNSPLH
TRBJ2-2	few	TRBV4-2	ASNVGRGTGELF
TRBJ2-1	many	TRBV7-2	ASSSTLLDNEQF
TRBJ1-1	NA	TRBV30	AWSRADPNTEAF
TRBJ1-1	NA	TRBV5-1	ASSQAVGIGAIAF
TRBJ2-7	NA	TRBV12-5	ASGLPTGGLHEQY
TRBJ2-6	few	TRBV7-2	ASSLDFAGPTGANVLT
TRBJ2-3	few	TRBV7-9	ASSLEPIAGIGTNTQY
TRBJ1-5	few	TRBV5-1	ASSPDPRSQPQH
TRBJ2-1	few	TRBV14	ASSHSSGIYNEQF
TRBJ2-7	few	TRBV24-1	ATSDSSISSYEQY
TRBJ2-3	NA	TRBV7-6	ASSSGPPRADTQY
TRBJ2-2	few	TRBV30	AWGTANTGELF
TRBJ2-7	few	TRBV5-1	ASSLDSSGEY
TRBJ2-1	NA	TRBV7-9	ASRGLAGQKNEQF
TRBJ2-1	many	TRBV5-1	ASSLEREQF
TRBJ2-5	NA	TRBV7-2	ASRWTGTSRETQY
TRBJ1-3	NA	TRBV29-1	SVADGGGNTIY
TRBJ2-2	few	TRBV12-3/TRBV12-4	ASSSTSGELF
TRBJ2-1	NA	TRBV5-1	ASSLTFQGAIMGNEQF
TRBJ2-1	few	TRBV7-8	ASSLGPSGSSYNEQF
TRBJ2-2	few	TRBV6-2/TRBV6-3	ASKVLINTGELF
TRBJ2-3	many	TRBV5-1	ASSPLATDTQY
TRBJ1-2	NA	TRBV5-6	ASSLFKPIYGYT
TRBJ2-5	NA	TRBV9	ASSVTGKETQY
TRBJ2-3	NA	TRBV3-1	ASSQDRDTDTQY
TRBJ1-4	NA	TRBV6-5	ASSYHRVSNEKLF
TRBJ2-1	many	TRBV25-1	ASSVGTDRNYNEQF
TRBJ2-5	few	TRBV24-1	ATSRQGVAGETQY
TRBJ2-1	few	TRBV24-1	ATSDGKAGLYNEQF
TRBJ2-1	few	TRBV7-8	ASSLGLAGVHSYNEQF
TRBJ2-5	NA	TRBV5-1	ASSPGFRVGETQY
TRBJ1-2	few	TRBV25-1	ASESSIGHGYT
TRBJ2-7	few	TRBV12-3/TRBV12-4	ASSFQGITYEQY
TRBJ1-2	NA	TRBV7-2	ASSFASYGYT
TRBJ1-5	NA	TRBV7-9	ASSLIGGLSNQPQH
TRBJ2-5	few	TRBV7-2	ASSSSSGAGGWGETQY
TRBJ2-1	NA	TRBV27	ASSLSKSAGNEQF
TRBJ2-2	NA	TRBV12-3/TRBV12-4	ASSPAGLAGVPGELF